This T cell receptor beta chain originates from a study of T-cell reconstitution after alpha-beta-depleted transplantation in children. As it was prepared, the TCRbeta library received unique molecular identifiers. TCRdb recomputed calls from the PCR reads with MiXCR, one row per CDR3 protein. Altogether almost 500,000 distinct CDR3 sequences are present, over 9.5% being singletons, with the ten largest covering about 2.1%. The CDR3 contains 15 residues. After removal of 3 bases from V and 7 bases from J, the junction contained 7 bases not matched to a gene. Overall study results and limits: Recipient T cells and thymic progenitors that survived were the source of the high TCRbeta diversity seen at day 60 in some patients. Reported findings indicate that, about two months after transplant, alpha-beta T cells came from several hundred expanded clones, which were derived from non-depleted graft cells. Newly produced T cells mostly provided counts and TCRbeta diversity after one year, as hyperexpanded clones declined.

This clonotype has only a few counts. What it recognizes is unknown. Sequences were derived from PBMCs, sampled before TCRalphabeta/CD19-depleted stem cell transplant. The chain is built from TRBV12-3 or TRBV12-4 and TRBJ2-1, with 9 bases identical to TRBD2. This clonotype was obtained from a child aged 2 to 10 with inherited bone marrow failure, due to receive a stem cell transplant. Here the CDR3 reads CASSFKPRGGNEQFF. The CDR3 coding sequence is TGTGCCAGCAGTTTTAAGCCGCGGGGGGGAAATGAGCAGTTCTTC.